This TCR beta chain appears in the sequencing data of a study of cytomegalovirus exposure and HLA in healthy donors. Study-wide results and caveats: In a later analysis, V- and J-gene trimming of beta chains associated with a DCLRE1C missense variant, replicated independently. The authors listed about 170 TCR beta chains as cytomegalovirus-associated.

To note about this clone: Its target is not known.

Researchers ran the PCR with 60 Vbeta and 13 Jbeta primers. Measured with immunoSEQ multiplex PCR; TCRdb has only the in-frame clones, and not every one. Counted here are just over 200,000 clones, under 85% occurring once; the ten biggest clones make up 1.7%. Germline assignment: CDR1 SGHVS and CDR2 FNYEAQ. The CDR3 is 14 amino acids. Trimming left V 4 bases short and J 1 base short, with 10 bases between. The rearrangement uses TRBV7-6 and TRBJ1-1, with D uncertain. The clonotype originates from a man in his fifties or sixties in good health and CMV-seronegative. Sample: PBMCs. DNA for the CDR3: TGTGCCAGCAGCTCTGATGAGGCGAACACTGAAGCTTTCTTT. Protein product: CASSSDEANTEAFF.